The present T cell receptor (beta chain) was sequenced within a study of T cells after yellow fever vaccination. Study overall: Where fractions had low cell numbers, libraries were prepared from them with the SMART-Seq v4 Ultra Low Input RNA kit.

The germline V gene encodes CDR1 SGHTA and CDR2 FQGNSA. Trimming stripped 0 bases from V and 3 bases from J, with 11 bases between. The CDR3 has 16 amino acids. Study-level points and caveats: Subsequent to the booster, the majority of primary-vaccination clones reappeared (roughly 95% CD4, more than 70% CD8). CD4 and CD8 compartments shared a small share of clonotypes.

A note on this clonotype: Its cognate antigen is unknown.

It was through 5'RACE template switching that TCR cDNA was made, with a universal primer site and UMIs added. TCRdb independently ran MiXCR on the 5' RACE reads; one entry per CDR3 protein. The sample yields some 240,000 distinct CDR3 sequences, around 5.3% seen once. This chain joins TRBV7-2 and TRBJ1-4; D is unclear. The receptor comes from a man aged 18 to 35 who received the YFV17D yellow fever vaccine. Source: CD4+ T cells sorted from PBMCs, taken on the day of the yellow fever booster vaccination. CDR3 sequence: CASSLARSGANEKLFF. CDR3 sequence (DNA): TGTGCCAGCAGCTTAGCGCGGTCGGGCGCTAATGAAAAACTGTTTTTT.